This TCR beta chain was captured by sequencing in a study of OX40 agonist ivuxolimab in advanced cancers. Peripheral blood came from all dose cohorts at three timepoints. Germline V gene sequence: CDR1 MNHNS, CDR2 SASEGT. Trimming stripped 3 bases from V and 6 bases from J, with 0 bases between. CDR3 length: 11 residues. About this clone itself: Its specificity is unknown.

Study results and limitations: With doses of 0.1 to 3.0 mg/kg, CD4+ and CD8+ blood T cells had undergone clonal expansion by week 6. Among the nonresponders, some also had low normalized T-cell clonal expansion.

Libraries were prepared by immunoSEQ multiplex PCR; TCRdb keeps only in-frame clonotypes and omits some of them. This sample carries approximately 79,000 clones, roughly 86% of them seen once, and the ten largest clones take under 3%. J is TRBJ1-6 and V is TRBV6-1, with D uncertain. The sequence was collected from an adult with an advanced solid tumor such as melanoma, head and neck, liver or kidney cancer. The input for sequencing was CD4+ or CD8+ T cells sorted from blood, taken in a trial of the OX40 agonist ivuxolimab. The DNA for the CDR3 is TGTGCCAGCAGTGATAATTCACCCCTCCACTTT. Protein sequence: CASSDNSPLHF.